One and the same sample provided the 3 T cell receptor beta chains below, sequenced in a study of OX40 agonist ivuxolimab in advanced cancers. Sequenced by immunoSEQ multiplex PCR; TCRdb stores in-frame clones only, minus some. This sample has under 100,000 clones; roughly 92% occur once, and the top ten carry about 0.63%. Sequencing used CD4+ or CD8+ T cells sorted from blood, obtained in a trial of the OX40 agonist ivuxolimab. The receptors here all came from an adult with an advanced solid tumor such as melanoma, head and neck, liver or kidney cancer.

The chain employs TRBV6-1 and TRBJ2-5; TRBD2 agrees at 8 bases. Germline V gene data show CDR1 as MNHNS and CDR2 as SASEGT. CDR3 length: 14 residues. V lost 8 bases to trimming and J lost 2 bases; unmatched junction nucleotides: 7. This chain's CDR3 is CASGRGEIQETQYF. DNA of the CDR3: TGTGCCAGCGGGCGGGGGGAGATACAAGAGACCCAGTACTTC.

This clone occurred a few times. Other nucleotide sequences from this sample produce the same CDR3. V gene TRBV11-3 combines with J gene TRBJ1-3; 9 bases line up with TRBD1. The CDR3 length is 15 residues. The germline V gene encodes CDR1 SGHNT and CDR2 YENEEA. Unmatched junction bases numbered 4, after V lost 5 bases and J lost 2 bases. The DNA for the CDR3 is TGTGCCAGCAGCCCGGGACAGGGTCCTGGAAACACCATATATTTT. Translating it yields CASSPGQGPGNTIYF.

The chain employs TRBV9 and TRBJ2-1; perhaps TRBD1 as D (7 bases). CDR3 length equals 15 residues. Germline CDR1 is SGDLS and CDR2 is YYNGEE. Trimming removed 3 bases at V and 0 bases at J, with 10 bases between. CDR3 sequence reads: CASSGQGGSYNEQFF. The CDR3 DNA is TGTGCCAGCAGCGGACAGGGAGGCTCCTACAATGAGCAGTTCTTC.